Presented here are 22 T cell receptor beta chains from one specimen sequenced in a study of blood T cell repertoires in COVID-19. The data were produced by immunoSEQ multiplex PCR, yet TCRdb's version contains in-frame clones alone and is incomplete. The sample records 40,000 to 45,000 clones, 70% to 90% being singletons. Sequencing was performed on peripheral blood. The receptors originated from a human donor in a cohort sampled during active COVID-19.

The rearrangement uses TRBV2 and TRBJ2-7, with D unresolved. This CDR3 spans 13 amino acids. V was shortened by 6 bases and J by 2 bases, with 11 bases between the two germline ends. CDR1 SNHLY and CDR2 FYNNEI come from the germline V gene. The CDR3 nucleotides are TGTGCCAGCAGCCGGCAGGTTACCTACGAGCAGTACTTC. This codes for CASSRQVTYEQYF.

The genes are TRBV7-9 and TRBJ1-1, with TRBD1 matching over 7 bases. V gave up 6 bases and J gave up 4 bases; unmatched junction bases: 5. Germline lookup yields CDR1 SEHNR and CDR2 FQNEAQ (reference sequence). The CDR3 is 13 amino acids. CDR3 DNA sequence: TGTGCCAGCAGTCGACAGGGAGCCACTGAAGCTTTCTTT. Its translation: CASSRQGATEAFF.

The gene calls are TRBV5-4 and TRBJ1-2, with 7 bases identical to TRBD1. V dropped 4 bases and J dropped 2; count of bases not matched to a gene: 2. Looked up from germline, CDR1 is SGHNT and CDR2 is YYREEE (reference sequence). CDR3 length equals 13 residues. The DNA for the CDR3 is TGTGCCAGCAGCCCGGACAGGAACTATGGCTACACCTTC. This codes for CASSPDRNYGYTF.

The chain couples TRBV7-9 to TRBJ2-5; 11 bases are a match to TRBD2. V lost 5 bases and J lost 3; bases outside the gene matches: 11. The germline V gene has CDR1 SEHNR and CDR2 FQNEAQ (reference sequence). The CDR3 is 17 amino acids. In nucleotides, the CDR3 is TGTGCCAGCAGCCCACGGGGACTAGCGGAATTAAAAGAGACCCAGTACTTC. Translation gives CASSPRGLAELKETQYF.

In nucleotides, the CDR3 is TGCAGTGCGAGGAGGGCCGGGGAGCTGTTTTTT. This gives the protein CSARRAGELFF. This chain joins TRBV20-1 and TRBJ2-2; tentatively, D is TRBD2 (6 bases). This CDR3 has 11 residues. The ends were cut back, 6 bases at V and 6 bases at J, with 8 bases in the middle. Germline CDR1 reads DFQATT; CDR2 reads SNEGSKA (reference sequence).

The chain uses TRBV7-2 and TRBJ1-1, with no clear D. The CDR3 spans 13 residues. Germline CDR1 and CDR2: SGHTA and FQGNSA. V gave up 2 bases and J gave up 0 bases, with 4 bases separating them. As DNA, the CDR3 is TGTGCCAGCAGCTTATGGCTGAACACTGAAGCTTTCTTT. This gives the protein CASSLWLNTEAFF. Full variable domain (missing parts from reference TRBV7-2 and TRBJ1-1): GAGVSQSPSNKVTEKGKDVELRCDPISGHTALYWYRQSLGQGLEFLIYFQGNSAPDKSGLPSDRFSAERTGGSVSTLTIQRTQQEDSAVYLCASSLWLNTEAFFGQGTRLTVV.

The CDR3 loop reads CAWSEAGGYQPQHF. CDR3 DNA: TGTGCCTGGAGTGAGGCAGGGGGCTATCAGCCCCAGCATTTT. This chain joins TRBV30 and TRBJ1-5, with 8 bases that match TRBD1. With V trimmed by 1 base and J by 5 bases, 4 bases remained unmatched. Germline loops: CDR1 GTSNPN, CDR2 SVGIG (reference sequence). This CDR3 has 14 amino acids.

The V gene is TRBV12-3 or TRBV12-4, the J gene TRBJ2-7, with D unresolved. CDR3 size: 12 residues. The V end was cut by 1 base, the J end by 4 bases, with 5 bases between. The CDR3 DNA reads as TGTGCCAGCAGTTTAGGCAGGTACGAGCAGTACTTC. This translates into CASSLGRYEQYF.

J is TRBJ2-3 and V is TRBV2; 10 bases line up with TRBD2. The CDR3 is made up of 14 amino acids. Germline V gives CDR1 SNHLY, CDR2 FYNNEI. The J segment lost 1 base and the V segment lost 10 bases, leaving 5 bases of the junction unmatched. CDR3: CAIRTSGGTDTQYF. The CDR3 nucleotides read TGTGCCATACGCACTAGCGGGGGCACAGATACGCAGTATTTT.

The chain carries TRBV11-1 and TRBJ2-5, with a possible D match to TRBD2 (5 bases). This CDR3 comprises 15 residues. V lost 0 bases to trimming and J lost 4 bases, with 12 bases between them. In germline, CDR1 is SGHAT, CDR2 FQDESV (reference sequence). The CDR3 coding sequence is TGTGCCAGCAGCTTAGCGCGGGCTAGGGCAGAGACCCAGTACTTC. It specifies CASSLARARAETQYF.

V and J are TRBV5-1 and TRBJ2-5; TRBD2 matches 7 bases. The CDR3 totals 16 residues. J lost 1 base, V lost 6 bases, and 12 bases had no gene match. Germline-derived CDR1 and CDR2 are SGHRS and YFSETQ. CDR3 residues: CASTLAPGGIQETQYF. CDR3 bases: TGCGCCAGCACGTTGGCCCCGGGGGGTATCCAAGAGACCCAGTACTTC.

The CDR3 sequence is CASSRLQGAGADTQYF. The CDR3 bases are TGCGCCAGCAGCCGCCTACAGGGGGCTGGCGCAGATACGCAGTATTTT. The chain links TRBV4-1 to TRBJ2-3, with TRBD1 identical over 9 bases. Germline V gives CDR1 MGHRA, CDR2 YSYEKL. The CDR3 consists of 16 residues. V shed 4 bases and J 4 bases; nucleotides not matched to a gene: 9.

The gene calls are TRBV10-2 and TRBJ2-1; 10 nucleotides line up with TRBD1. The CDR3 runs 14 residues. J lost 6 bases, V lost 4 bases, and 3 bases had no gene match. From germline, CDR1 is WSHSY and CDR2 SAAADI. CDR3 sequence: CASSGQGAGNEQFF. In DNA form, the CDR3 reads TGCGCCAGCAGTGGACAGGGGGCCGGCAATGAGCAGTTCTTC.

The V and J genes are TRBV4-1 and TRBJ2-3; possibly TRBD1 for D (5 bases). The CDR3 is made up of 15 amino acids. Between the trimmed V and J ends, which lost 5 bases and 2 bases, there was a span of 14 bases. Germline loops: CDR1 MGHRA, CDR2 YSYEKL. The CDR3 reads CASSSRTTDTDTQYF. Written as DNA, the CDR3 is TGCGCCAGCAGCTCACGTACGACAGACACAGATACGCAGTATTTT.

The chain combines TRBV10-2 with TRBJ2-3; 8 bases are shared with TRBD2. Germline V lookup: CDR1 WSHSY, CDR2 SAAADI. V gave up 5 bases and J gave up 1 base; unmatched junction bases: 5. The CDR3 contains 15 residues. The CDR3 nucleotides read TGCGCCAGCAGTTCCCTAGCGGGCCGCACAGATACGCAGTATTTT. This gives the protein CASSSLAGRTDTQYF.

This chain uses TRBV4-2 with TRBJ1-1; possible D gene TRBD1, 5 bases. Germline V gene lookup returns CDR1 LGHNA and CDR2 YNFKEQ. Trimming removed 1 base at V and 4 bases at J, with 13 bases between. CDR3 length equals 15 residues. The CDR3 nucleotides read TGTGCCAGCAGCCAAGTCTCAGGGAGGGGCACTGAAGCTTTCTTT. It codes for CASSQVSGRGTEAFF.

V usage is TRBV12-3 or TRBV12-4 and J usage is TRBJ2-1; TRBD1 might be the D (6 bases). V was trimmed by 5 bases and J by 10 bases, leaving 12 bases between them. The CDR3 is 12 amino acids. CDR3 sequence: CASSTTGYEQFF. Written as DNA, the CDR3 is TGTGCCAGCAGTACTACAGGGTACGAGCAGTTCTTC.

This chain connects TRBV29-1 to TRBJ2-3; TRBD2 matches 8 bases. The CDR3 consists of 16 residues. After removal of 4 bases from V and 4 bases from J, the junction contained 13 bases not matched to a gene. CDR1 is SQVTM and CDR2 is ANQGSEA in the germline V gene. The CDR3 protein is CSVGGGVAGIADTQYF. The CDR3 DNA is TGCAGCGTTGGAGGGGGGGTAGCGGGAATTGCAGATACGCAGTATTTT.

The sample holds one count of this clone. V and J are TRBV6-2 or TRBV6-3 and TRBJ2-1, with D possibly being TRBD2 (6 bases). Germline V gene data show CDR1 as MNHEY and CDR2 as SVGEGT. V shed 4 bases and J shed 5 bases, with 18 bases lying between them. The CDR3 has 16 amino acids. This chain's CDR3 is CASSSLGRRINNEQFF. For the CDR3, the DNA is TGTGCCAGCAGTTCCCTGGGGAGGAGAATCAACAATGAGCAGTTCTTC.

The DNA of the CDR3 is TGTGCCAGCAGCTTCGGGGGAGCGAACACTGAAGCTTTCTTT. Protein product: CASSFGGANTEAFF. The chain links TRBV11-2 to TRBJ1-1; tentatively, D is TRBD1 (5 bases). Germline-derived CDR1 and CDR2 are SGHAT and FQNNGV. The CDR3 extends over 14 amino acids. V dropped 3 bases and J dropped 1 base, with 9 bases sitting between them.

The sample holds a few counts of this clone. The chain recombines TRBV7-2 with TRBJ1-2, with 7 bases lining up with TRBD1. Germline assignment: CDR1 SGHTA and CDR2 FQGNSA. Losses at the gene ends were 5 bases for V and 4 bases for J; bases not matched to a gene: 7. The CDR3 runs 14 residues. CDR3 nucleotide sequence: TGTGCCAGCAGCCCATACCGGGACAGCTATGGCTACACCTTC. This codes for CASSPYRDSYGYTF.

The sample holds a few counts of this clone. The chain joins TRBV29-1 to TRBJ2-1, with D perhaps matching TRBD2 (5 bases). This CDR3 has 13 residues. Germline values: CDR1 SQVTM, CDR2 ANQGSEA. Trimming removed 7 bases at V and 8 bases at J, with 18 bases between. CDR3 region: CSACRGSGYEQFF. The CDR3 nucleotides read TGCAGCGCCTGCCGGGGATCAGGCTATGAGCAGTTCTTC.